This T cell receptor beta chain was retrieved from a study of OX40 agonist ivuxolimab in advanced cancers. Looking at the study overall: Ivuxolimab, which targeted the costimulatory receptor OX40 (CD134), was an agonistic, fully human IgG2 monoclonal antibody. Intravenous ivuxolimab was administered to patients every 2 weeks at six dose levels: 0.01, 0.1, 0.3, 1.5, 3 and 10 mg/kg. Of the approximately 54 dose-escalation patients, hepatocellular carcinoma was present in around 19, melanoma in around 15, renal cell carcinoma in 9 and head and neck cancer in 9. The dose-escalation cohort was about 83% male with a mean age of about 58 years, ranging from roughly 20 to 80. Patients were allowed to have had prior anti-PD-1, anti-PD-L1 or anti-CTLA-4 therapy, and approximately 40% of the dose-escalation patients had been treated with checkpoint inhibitors. Partial responses were achieved by three dose-escalation patients, of whom one had hepatocellular carcinoma and two had cutaneous melanoma. Peripheral TCRbeta sequencing aimed to test whether ivuxolimab altered TCR sequence diversity and caused clonal T-cell expansion. The monotherapy dose-escalation portion (N ≈ 52 patients) of the phase I ivuxolimab trial is reported in the paper.

For sequencing of the TCRbeta CDR3 region, genomic DNA was extracted from the sorted cells. The immunoSEQ Assay was used for sequencing of TCRbeta CDR3 regions. TCRdb took this table from immuneACCESS and kept in-frame rearrangements with V and J called. Such tables lack part of the clones; where checked against another copy, unresolved V genes explain under half of the gap, and the rest is unexplained. A total of about 88,000 clones appear in this sample, just under 90% of them only once. About 1.5% of the sample is held by the ten biggest clonotypes. The paper as a whole reports these results and caveats: Partial responders in the 0.1-3.0 mg/kg groups had among the lowest normalized peripheral clonal expansion, especially among CD8+ T cells. Clonal expansion of both CD4+ and CD8+ blood T cells was observed from baseline to week 6 at doses 0.1 to 3.0 mg/kg. Low levels of normalized T-cell clonal expansion were also seen in some patients who did not respond. The antigen specificity of the peripheral T cells that underwent clonal expansion was not determined. After ivuxolimab, more expanded clones were found on average in CD8+ T cells than in CD4+ T cells.

Patients with a history of autoimmune disease or receiving systemic immunosuppression were excluded from the trial. Peripheral blood for TCR sequencing was collected from all dose cohorts at baseline, on cycle 4 day 1, and on cycle 7 day 1. Samples came from an open-label, multicenter, first-in-human phase I dose-escalation trial of ivuxolimab. Adults with locally advanced or metastatic melanoma, renal cell, hepatocellular, or head and neck squamous cell carcinoma were enrolled in the trial. CD4+ and CD8+ T cells were sorted separately from peripheral blood before TCR sequencing. V lost 3 bases and J lost 2 bases, and the count of bases not matched to a germline gene is 9. The CDR3 covers 17 residues, taking in both the cysteine and the phenylalanine. Only the CDR3 portion is preserved as DNA: 51 bases, with reading frame beginning at the first base. Reading the germline V gene gives CDR1 KGHSH and CDR2 LQKENI.

As to this clone: Its recognized antigen is unknown. There are no base qualities to consult, and no much larger clone falls within one base.

The chain was built from TRBV18 and TRBJ2-3, with 9 bases matching TRBD2. The receptor was isolated from an adult with an advanced solid tumor such as melanoma, head and neck, liver or kidney cancer. Sequenced material: CD4+ or CD8+ T cells sorted from blood, taken in a trial of the OX40 agonist ivuxolimab. The CDR3 sequence is CASSPPRTSVITDTQYF. The nucleotides read TGTGCCAGCTCACCCCCCCGGACTAGCGTTATCACAGATACGCAGTATTTT. Joined to the reference TRBV18 and TRBJ2-3 proteins, this CDR3 gives the full variable domain: NAGVMQNPRHLVRRRGQEARLRCSPMKGHSHVYWYRQLPEEGLKFMVYLQKENIIDESGMPKERFSAEFPKEGPSILRIQQVVRGDSAAYFCASSPPRTSVITDTQYFGPGTRLTVL.